This T cell receptor (beta chain) was sequenced during a study of blood T cells in healthy people across ages. Findings of the study overall: Donors of long life had a larger count of naive CD4+ cells and greater diversity than aged donors. Those diversity estimates obtained from one million T cells were thought to be underestimates.

The authors isolated at least 7 million PBMCs per sample. The authors ran a second PCR of about 7 to 11 cycles using a sample-barcoded 5' primer and a J-beta primer mix. Every sample produced at least 2.5 million CDR3-containing paired-end reads. TCRdb called the 5' RACE reads again in MiXCR, with one record for every CDR3 protein. The sample carries about 1,800,000 distinct CDR3 sequences, about 28% recorded once. Comment on this clonotype: The antigen is undetermined.

This sequence was found in a woman aged 25-40 years in good health. The sample consisted of blood.

The CDR3 sequence is CASSSRERGGYTF. CDR3 sequence (DNA): TGTGCCAGCAGCTCAAGGGAAAGGGGTGGCTACACCTTC. The gene calls are TRBV3-1 and TRBJ1-2, with D tentatively TRBD1 (5 bases). There are 13 residues in the CDR3. Germline values: CDR1 LGHDT, CDR2 YNNKEL (reference sequence). Trimming stripped 5 bases from V and 7 bases from J, with 14 bases between.